Listed below are T cell receptor beta chains from one sample, sequenced in a study of cytomegalovirus exposure and HLA in healthy donors. The method was immunoSEQ multiplex PCR; TCRdb's version includes in-frame clones alone and lacks a portion of them. The sample consists of 160,000 or so clones, 70% to 90% of them appearing once. The sample consisted of PBMCs. Receptors were obtained from a woman younger than 35 in good health and CMV-seronegative. The CDR3 runs from the conserved cysteine through the conserved F or W. The order of the fields is V gene, clone size, J gene, D gene, CDR3 DNA, CDR3 protein. A D gene is named only where the DNA matches it firmly. Only part of the rows carry a size: once, few, many, or a class if the clone is expanded.

V gene: TRBV2; clone size: .; J gene: TRBJ1-2; D gene: .; CDR3 DNA: TGTGCCAGCAGAGGACGCCTGAGGGATGGCTACACCTTC; CDR3 protein: CASRGRLRDGYTF
V gene: TRBV4-1; clone size: .; J gene: TRBJ2-4; D gene: TRBD2; CDR3 DNA: TGCGCCAGCAGCCCACTAGCGGGGGAAAACATTCAGTACTTC; CDR3 protein: CASSPLAGENIQYF
V gene: TRBV28; clone size: .; J gene: TRBJ2-5; D gene: TRBD2; CDR3 DNA: TGTGCCAGCAGCGGCAGGACTAGACAAGAGACCCAGTACTTC; CDR3 protein: CASSGRTRQETQYF
V gene: TRBV28; clone size: .; J gene: TRBJ1-6; D gene: .; CDR3 DNA: TGTGCCAGCAGTCAATTTGACACTGCCAATTCACCCCTCCACTTT; CDR3 protein: CASSQFDTANSPLHF
V gene: TRBV7-3; clone size: .; J gene: TRBJ2-3; D gene: TRBD2; CDR3 DNA: TGTGCCAGCAGCCCTATAGCGGGAGGGCCCTCAGATACGCAGTATTTT; CDR3 protein: CASSPIAGGPSDTQYF
V gene: TRBV30; clone size: .; J gene: TRBJ1-2; D gene: .; CDR3 DNA: TGTGCCTGGAGTGTACAGGGTTCCGGCTACACCTTC; CDR3 protein: CAWSVQGSGYTF
V gene: TRBV28; clone size: .; J gene: TRBJ2-1; D gene: TRBD1; CDR3 DNA: TGTGCCAGCAGTCTAATAACCGGGACAGGGCACAATGAGCAGTTCTTC; CDR3 protein: CASSLITGTGHNEQFF
V gene: TRBV29-1; clone size: .; J gene: TRBJ2-5; D gene: TRBD1; CDR3 DNA: TGCAGCGTTCCAGGGGGCGGGACCCAGTACTTC; CDR3 protein: CSVPGGGTQYF
V gene: TRBV16; clone size: few; J gene: TRBJ2-1; D gene: .; CDR3 DNA: TGTGCCAGCAGCCATTTGGGCGACAATGAGCAGTTCTTC; CDR3 protein: CASSHLGDNEQFF
V gene: TRBV9; clone size: .; J gene: TRBJ1-1; D gene: .; CDR3 DNA: TGTGCCAGCAGCCGTATTCTAGACACTGAAGCTTTCTTT; CDR3 protein: CASSRILDTEAFF
V gene: TRBV5-1; clone size: few; J gene: TRBJ1-1; D gene: TRBD1; CDR3 DNA: TGCGCCAGCAGTTCCGGACAGGCTGAAGCTTTCTTT; CDR3 protein: CASSSGQAEAFF
V gene: TRBV28; clone size: .; J gene: TRBJ2-3; D gene: .; CDR3 DNA: TGTGCCAGCAGTTTCGGGATAGCAGGTAGCACAGATACGCAGTATTTT; CDR3 protein: CASSFGIAGSTDTQYF
V gene: TRBV10-3; clone size: few; J gene: TRBJ1-6; D gene: .; CDR3 DNA: TGTGCCATCAGTGAAACCGGGACCAGGGGAACCTATAATTCACCCCTCCACTTT; CDR3 protein: CAISETGTRGTYNSPLHF
V gene: TRBV19; clone size: .; J gene: TRBJ1-1; D gene: .; CDR3 DNA: TGTGCCAGTAGTACCCGGACATACCCTGAAGCTTTCTTT; CDR3 protein: CASSTRTYPEAFF
V gene: TRBV19; clone size: .; J gene: TRBJ2-2; D gene: .; CDR3 DNA: TGTGCCAGTGACGACAGGATGAACACCGGGGAGCTGTTTTTT; CDR3 protein: CASDDRMNTGELFF
V gene: TRBV5-8; clone size: .; J gene: TRBJ2-2; D gene: .; CDR3 DNA: TGTGCCAGCACCCGGGACTCCGCGAACACCGGGGAGCTGTTTTTT; CDR3 protein: CASTRDSANTGELFF
V gene: TRBV18; clone size: .; J gene: TRBJ1-1; D gene: .; CDR3 DNA: TGTGCCAGCTCACCGGGGGCAGCATACACTGAAGCTTTCTTT; CDR3 protein: CASSPGAAYTEAFF
V gene: TRBV27; clone size: once; J gene: TRBJ2-3; D gene: TRBD2; CDR3 DNA: TGTGCCAGCAGTTCACTCGGATTGACTAGCATCGGAGATACGCAGTATTTT; CDR3 protein: CASSSLGLTSIGDTQYF
V gene: TRBV5-1; clone size: .; J gene: TRBJ1-3; D gene: .; CDR3 DNA: TGCGCCAGCAGCTTGTGGGGTAGGCAGGGTGGAGGAAACACCATATATTTT; CDR3 protein: CASSLWGRQGGGNTIYF
V gene: TRBV19; clone size: .; J gene: TRBJ1-3; D gene: TRBD1; CDR3 DNA: TGTGCGACAGGGGATTCTGGAAACACCATATATTTT; CDR3 protein: CATGDSGNTIYF
V gene: TRBV29-1; clone size: .; J gene: TRBJ2-5; D gene: .; CDR3 DNA: TGCAGCGTGGGCGGGTCTCTTCAAGAGACCCAGTACTTC; CDR3 protein: CSVGGSLQETQYF
V gene: TRBV2; clone size: .; J gene: TRBJ2-2; D gene: TRBD2; CDR3 DNA: TGTGCCAGCAGTGATGGGGGGGAAGCCGGGGAGCTGTTTTTT; CDR3 protein: CASSDGGEAGELFF
V gene: TRBV6-5; clone size: .; J gene: TRBJ2-4; D gene: TRBD2; CDR3 DNA: TGTGCCAGCAGTGCGACTAGCGGGAGTTCCATTCAGTACTTC; CDR3 protein: CASSATSGSSIQYF
V gene: TRBV2; clone size: .; J gene: TRBJ1-1; D gene: .; CDR3 DNA: TGTGCCAGCAGTGAAGGTCGGAACACTGAAGCTTTCTTT; CDR3 protein: CASSEGRNTEAFF
V gene: TRBV19; clone size: .; J gene: TRBJ2-3; D gene: .; CDR3 DNA: TGTGCCAGTAGCACCCGTGGAAGGGAGGGCACAGATACGCAGTATTTT; CDR3 protein: CASSTRGREGTDTQYF
V gene: TRBV5-1; clone size: .; J gene: TRBJ1-2; D gene: TRBD1; CDR3 DNA: TGCGCCAGCAGCTCCCAAGACAGGGGAACTAACTATGGCTACACCTTC; CDR3 protein: CASSSQDRGTNYGYTF
V gene: TRBV6-6; clone size: .; J gene: TRBJ1-2; D gene: .; CDR3 DNA: TGTGCCAGCAGTTACTTCCCAGGGAACTATGGCTACACCTTC; CDR3 protein: CASSYFPGNYGYTF
V gene: TRBV6-6; clone size: few; J gene: TRBJ2-7; D gene: .; CDR3 DNA: TGTGCCAGCAGACCATCCGGACGGACTTACGAGCAGTACTTC; CDR3 protein: CASRPSGRTYEQYF
V gene: TRBV9; clone size: .; J gene: TRBJ1-2; D gene: .; CDR3 DNA: TGTGCCAGCAGCGTAGGTCAGGGTCTTTACTATGGCTACACCTTC; CDR3 protein: CASSVGQGLYYGYTF
V gene: TRBV27; clone size: .; J gene: TRBJ2-5; D gene: .; CDR3 DNA: TGTGCCAGCAGTCGACAGAGGCGAGAGACCCAGTACTTC; CDR3 protein: CASSRQRRETQYF
V gene: TRBV27; clone size: .; J gene: TRBJ2-4; D gene: .; CDR3 DNA: TGTGCCCGGCGTGGATGGGTTGGGCTGAAAAACATTCAGTACTTC; CDR3 protein: CARRGWVGLKNIQYF
V gene: TRBV27; clone size: .; J gene: TRBJ1-1; D gene: .; CDR3 DNA: TGTGCCAGCAGTTCACTCTTGAACACTGAAGCTTTCTTT; CDR3 protein: CASSSLLNTEAFF
V gene: TRBV7-9; clone size: .; J gene: TRBJ2-2; D gene: TRBD1; CDR3 DNA: TGTTCCAGCGGGTCGACAGGGACAGGGGCCACCGGGGAGCTGTTTTTT; CDR3 protein: CSSGSTGTGATGELFF
V gene: TRBV4-2; clone size: .; J gene: TRBJ2-7; D gene: .; CDR3 DNA: TGTGCCAGCAGCCAGGGGCACGAGCAGTACTTC; CDR3 protein: CASSQGHEQYF
V gene: TRBV7-9; clone size: once; J gene: TRBJ2-7; D gene: TRBD2; CDR3 DNA: TGTGCCAGCAGCTCCCCAACTAGCGGGACGTACGAGCAGTACTTC; CDR3 protein: CASSSPTSGTYEQYF
V gene: TRBV27; clone size: .; J gene: TRBJ2-2; D gene: .; CDR3 DNA: TGTGCCAGCAGTTTAAGAGGGACCGGGGAGCTGTTTTTT; CDR3 protein: CASSLRGTGELFF
V gene: TRBV13; clone size: .; J gene: TRBJ2-5; D gene: TRBD1; CDR3 DNA: TGTGCCAGCAGCTTAGGACAGGGGGCCCAAGAGACCCAGTACTTC; CDR3 protein: CASSLGQGAQETQYF
V gene: TRBV7-2; clone size: .; J gene: TRBJ2-5; D gene: TRBD2; CDR3 DNA: TGTGCCAGCAGCCCATGGGCGGGGGGGCAAGAGACCCAGTACTTC; CDR3 protein: CASSPWAGGQETQYF
V gene: TRBV4-2; clone size: .; J gene: TRBJ2-1; D gene: TRBD1; CDR3 DNA: TGTGCCAGCAGCCAACCCGACAGGGGCAATGAGCAGTTCTTC; CDR3 protein: CASSQPDRGNEQFF
V gene: TRBV4-1; clone size: .; J gene: TRBJ2-2; D gene: .; CDR3 DNA: TGCGCCAGCAGCCTCCCTCGCGGGGAGCTGTTTTTT; CDR3 protein: CASSLPRGELFF
V gene: TRBV18; clone size: .; J gene: TRBJ2-7; D gene: TRBD2; CDR3 DNA: TGTGCCAGCTCACCACCTGGTGGCTCTAGCGGGAGGGGTGAGCAGTACTTC; CDR3 protein: CASSPPGGSSGRGEQYF
V gene: TRBV5-1; clone size: .; J gene: TRBJ1-1; D gene: .; CDR3 DNA: TGCGCCAGCAAAACAGGGACCTTTAACACTGAAGCTTTCTTT; CDR3 protein: CASKTGTFNTEAFF
V gene: TRBV2; clone size: .; J gene: TRBJ2-1; D gene: TRBD2; CDR3 DNA: TGTGCCAGCAGTGAAGGTTATACTAGCGGGAGTGGGGATGAGCAGTTCTTC; CDR3 protein: CASSEGYTSGSGDEQFF
V gene: TRBV7-9; clone size: .; J gene: TRBJ1-1; D gene: .; CDR3 DNA: TGTGCCAGCAGCTCCTCCAGGGGATTTTACACTGAAGCTTTCTTT; CDR3 protein: CASSSSRGFYTEAFF
V gene: TRBV10-2; clone size: .; J gene: TRBJ2-1; D gene: TRBD2; CDR3 DNA: TGCGCCAGCGGTACTAGCGGGGGATATGAGCAGTTCTTC; CDR3 protein: CASGTSGGYEQFF
V gene: TRBV28; clone size: .; J gene: TRBJ2-3; D gene: TRBD2; CDR3 DNA: TGTGCCAGCTCGGGACTAGCGGATGCGGAAGATACGCAGTATTTT; CDR3 protein: CASSGLADAEDTQYF
V gene: TRBV28; clone size: .; J gene: TRBJ1-1; D gene: .; CDR3 DNA: TGTGCCAGCAGTTTACCGACAGTAGAAGCTTTCTTT; CDR3 protein: CASSLPTVEAFF
V gene: TRBV27; clone size: .; J gene: TRBJ2-3; D gene: TRBD2; CDR3 DNA: TGTGCCAGCAGTTCCCGACTAGCGGGAACTACAGATACGCAGTATTTT; CDR3 protein: CASSSRLAGTTDTQYF
V gene: TRBV6-5; clone size: .; J gene: TRBJ2-7; D gene: .; CDR3 DNA: TGTGCCAGCAGTTACTCGGCCGGACTTCCCTACGAGCAGTACTTC; CDR3 protein: CASSYSAGLPYEQYF
V gene: TRBV6-6; clone size: .; J gene: TRBJ2-5; D gene: TRBD2; CDR3 DNA: TGTGCCAGTAGACTAGCGGGAGTAGAGACCCAGTACTTC; CDR3 protein: CASRLAGVETQYF
V gene: TRBV5-1; clone size: .; J gene: TRBJ2-3; D gene: TRBD1; CDR3 DNA: TGCGCCAGCAGCCTCTGGGACAGACCAGATACGCAGTATTTT; CDR3 protein: CASSLWDRPDTQYF
V gene: TRBV4-1; clone size: .; J gene: TRBJ2-1; D gene: TRBD2; CDR3 DNA: TGCGCCAGCAGCCCTACAGGACTAGCGGGGAGCGAGCAGTTCTTC; CDR3 protein: CASSPTGLAGSEQFF
V gene: TRBV19; clone size: .; J gene: TRBJ1-1; D gene: TRBD1; CDR3 DNA: TGTGCCAGTAGTATCCGAGGACAGGGTTCCACTGAAGCTTTCTTT; CDR3 protein: CASSIRGQGSTEAFF
V gene: TRBV7-9; clone size: .; J gene: TRBJ1-1; D gene: TRBD1; CDR3 DNA: TGTGCCAGCAGCTTGCAGGGGGCGAACACTGAAGCTTTCTTT; CDR3 protein: CASSLQGANTEAFF
V gene: TRBV7-9; clone size: few; J gene: TRBJ1-5; D gene: TRBD1; CDR3 DNA: TGTGCCAGCAGCAGGACAGGGTCCAATCAGCCCCAGCATTTT; CDR3 protein: CASSRTGSNQPQHF
V gene: TRBV7-7; clone size: .; J gene: TRBJ2-2; D gene: TRBD2; CDR3 DNA: TGTGCTAGCAGCTCTAGCGGGAGGGCCGGCGGGGAGCTGTTTTTT; CDR3 protein: CASSSSGRAGGELFF